Below, one TCR beta chain is given with its context. Germline-derived CDR1 and CDR2 are MNHEY and SVGAGI. Losses at the gene ends were 0 bases for V and 7 bases for J; bases not matched to a gene: 3. The CDR3 spans 15 residues. Sequenced by immunoSEQ multiplex PCR; TCRdb stores in-frame clones only, minus some. The sample carries more than 95,000 clones, 85% to 95% recorded once. The entry originates in a study of control samples from healthy donors and cancer patients. The chain has TRBV6-5 and TRBJ1-6; the match to TRBD1 covers 7 bases. Material for sequencing was blood. This TCR was recovered from a man aged 18 to 30 in good health. CDR3 bases: TGTGCCAGCAGTTACTCGGGCAGGGGGAATTCACCCCTCCACTTT. Its protein product is CASSYSGRGNSPLHF.